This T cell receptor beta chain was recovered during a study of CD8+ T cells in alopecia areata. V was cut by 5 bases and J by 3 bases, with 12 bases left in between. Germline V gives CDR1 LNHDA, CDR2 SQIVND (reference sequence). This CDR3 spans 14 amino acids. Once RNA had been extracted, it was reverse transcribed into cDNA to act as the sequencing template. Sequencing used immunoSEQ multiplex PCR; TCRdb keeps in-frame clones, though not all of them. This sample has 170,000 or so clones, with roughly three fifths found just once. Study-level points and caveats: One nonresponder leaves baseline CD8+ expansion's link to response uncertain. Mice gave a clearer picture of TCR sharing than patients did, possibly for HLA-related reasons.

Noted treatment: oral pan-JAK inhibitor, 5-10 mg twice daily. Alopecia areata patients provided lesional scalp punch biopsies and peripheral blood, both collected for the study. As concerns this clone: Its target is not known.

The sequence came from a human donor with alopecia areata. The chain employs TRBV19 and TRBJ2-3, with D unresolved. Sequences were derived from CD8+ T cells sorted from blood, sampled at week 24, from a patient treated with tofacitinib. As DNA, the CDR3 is TGTGCCAGTAGTTTGGGGTTGTGGACAGATACGCAGTATTTT. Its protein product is CASSLGLWTDTQYF.